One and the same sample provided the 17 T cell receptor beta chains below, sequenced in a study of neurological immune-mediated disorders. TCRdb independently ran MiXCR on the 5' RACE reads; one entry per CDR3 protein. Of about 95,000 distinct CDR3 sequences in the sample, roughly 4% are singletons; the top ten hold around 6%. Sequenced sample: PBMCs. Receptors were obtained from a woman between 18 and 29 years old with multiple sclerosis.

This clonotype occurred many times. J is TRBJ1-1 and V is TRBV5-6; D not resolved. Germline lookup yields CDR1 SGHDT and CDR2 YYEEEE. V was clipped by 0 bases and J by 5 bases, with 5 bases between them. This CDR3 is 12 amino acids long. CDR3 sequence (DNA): TGTGCCAGCAGCTTGGTGGGGACTGAAGCTTTCTTT. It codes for CASSLVGTEAFF.

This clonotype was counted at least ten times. CDR3 DNA: TGCAGTGCTCTGGGGAGGGATACGCAGTATTTT. It translates to CSALGRDTQYF. J is TRBJ2-3 and V is TRBV20-1; tentatively, D is TRBD2 (6 bases). V was trimmed by 5 bases and J by 6 bases, leaving 9 bases between them. Germline V gives CDR1 DFQATT, CDR2 SNEGSKA (reference sequence). The CDR3 totals 11 residues.

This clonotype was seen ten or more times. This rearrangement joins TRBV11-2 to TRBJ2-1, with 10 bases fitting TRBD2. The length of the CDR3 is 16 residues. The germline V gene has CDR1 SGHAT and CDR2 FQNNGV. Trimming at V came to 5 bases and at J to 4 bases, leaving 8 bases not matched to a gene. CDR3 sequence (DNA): TGTGCCAGCAGCCCGATAGCGGGGGGTAGATACAATGAGCAGTTCTTC. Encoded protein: CASSPIAGGRYNEQFF.

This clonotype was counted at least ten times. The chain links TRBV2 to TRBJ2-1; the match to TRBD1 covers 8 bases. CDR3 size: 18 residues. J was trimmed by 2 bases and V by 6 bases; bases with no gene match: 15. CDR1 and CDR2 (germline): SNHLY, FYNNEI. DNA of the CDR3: TGTGCCAGCAGCTCGGACAGGGACAGAGTCAAGACCTACAATGAGCAGTTCTTC. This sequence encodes CASSSDRDRVKTYNEQFF. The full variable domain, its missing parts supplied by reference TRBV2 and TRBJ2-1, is EPEVTQTPSHQVTQMGQEVILRCVPISNHLYFYWYRQILGQKVEFLVSFYNNEISEKSEIFDDQFSVERPDGSNFTLKIRSTKLEDSAMYFCASSSDRDRVKTYNEQFFGPGTRLTVL.

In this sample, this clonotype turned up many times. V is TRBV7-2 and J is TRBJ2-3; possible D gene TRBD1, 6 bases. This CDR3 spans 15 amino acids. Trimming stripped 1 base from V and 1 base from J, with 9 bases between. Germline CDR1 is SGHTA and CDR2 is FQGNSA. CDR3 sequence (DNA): TGTGCCAGCAGCTTAGACAGGGCTGGCACAGATACGCAGTATTTT. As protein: CASSLDRAGTDTQYF.

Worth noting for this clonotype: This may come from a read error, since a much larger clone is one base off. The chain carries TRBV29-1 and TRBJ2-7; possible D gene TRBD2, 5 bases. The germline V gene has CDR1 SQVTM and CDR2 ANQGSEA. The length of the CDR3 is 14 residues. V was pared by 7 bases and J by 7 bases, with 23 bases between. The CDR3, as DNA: TGCAGCGCCGTTCTAACGGACCGGGGTAAAGAGCAGTACTTC. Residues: CSAVLTDRGKEQYF.

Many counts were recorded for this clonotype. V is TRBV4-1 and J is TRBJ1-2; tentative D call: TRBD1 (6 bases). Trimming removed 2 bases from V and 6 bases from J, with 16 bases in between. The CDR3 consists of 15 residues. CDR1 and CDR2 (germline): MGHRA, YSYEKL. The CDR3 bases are TGCGCCAGCAGCCAACCCGTGGCCAGGGGCAATGGCTACACCTTC. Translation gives CASSQPVARGNGYTF.

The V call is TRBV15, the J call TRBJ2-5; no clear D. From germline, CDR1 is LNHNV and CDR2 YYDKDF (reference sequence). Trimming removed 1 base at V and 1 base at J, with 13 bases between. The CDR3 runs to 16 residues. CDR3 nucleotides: TGTGCCACCAGCAGAGGGATTACAGCCACCCAAGAGACCCAGTACTTC. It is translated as CATSRGITATQETQYF.

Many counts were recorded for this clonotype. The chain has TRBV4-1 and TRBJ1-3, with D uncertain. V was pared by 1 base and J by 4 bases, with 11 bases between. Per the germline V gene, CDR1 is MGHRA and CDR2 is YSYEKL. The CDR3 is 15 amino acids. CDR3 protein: CASSQVNIAGNTIYF. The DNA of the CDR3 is TGCGCCAGCAGCCAAGTCAACATCGCAGGAAACACCATATATTTT.

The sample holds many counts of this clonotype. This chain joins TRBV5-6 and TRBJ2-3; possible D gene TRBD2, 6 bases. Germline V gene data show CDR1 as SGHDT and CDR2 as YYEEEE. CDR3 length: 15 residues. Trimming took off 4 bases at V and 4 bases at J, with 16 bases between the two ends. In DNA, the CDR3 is TGTGCCAGCAGCCCAAGGTGGGGGGATGCAGATACGCAGTATTTT. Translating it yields CASSPRWGDADTQYF.

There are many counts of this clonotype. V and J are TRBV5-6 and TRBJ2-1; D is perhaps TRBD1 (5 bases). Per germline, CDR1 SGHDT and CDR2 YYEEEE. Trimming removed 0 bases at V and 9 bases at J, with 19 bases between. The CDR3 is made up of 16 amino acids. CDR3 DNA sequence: TGTGCCAGCAGCTTGGACATTGGTGGGGCTGCGAGTGAGCAGTTCTTC. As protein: CASSLDIGGAASEQFF.

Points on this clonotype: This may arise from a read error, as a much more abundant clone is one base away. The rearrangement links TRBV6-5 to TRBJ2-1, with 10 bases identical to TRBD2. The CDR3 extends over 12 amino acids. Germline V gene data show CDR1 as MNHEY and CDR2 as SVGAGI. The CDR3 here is CDSSIAGGEQFF. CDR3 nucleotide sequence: TGTGACAGCAGCATAGCGGGAGGAGAGCAGTTCTTC.

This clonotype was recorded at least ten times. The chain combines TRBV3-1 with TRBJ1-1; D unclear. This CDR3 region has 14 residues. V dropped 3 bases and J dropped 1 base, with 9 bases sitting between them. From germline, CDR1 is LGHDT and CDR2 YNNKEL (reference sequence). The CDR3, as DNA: TGTGCCAGCAGCCAGAACTCCCCGAACACTGAAGCTTTCTTT. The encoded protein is CASSQNSPNTEAFF.

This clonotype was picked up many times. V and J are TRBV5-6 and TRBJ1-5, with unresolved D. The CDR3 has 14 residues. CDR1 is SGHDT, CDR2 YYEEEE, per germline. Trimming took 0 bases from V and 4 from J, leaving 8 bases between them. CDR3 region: CASSLGLRNQPQHF. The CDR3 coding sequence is TGTGCCAGCAGCTTGGGTCTCCGGAATCAGCCCCAGCATTTT.

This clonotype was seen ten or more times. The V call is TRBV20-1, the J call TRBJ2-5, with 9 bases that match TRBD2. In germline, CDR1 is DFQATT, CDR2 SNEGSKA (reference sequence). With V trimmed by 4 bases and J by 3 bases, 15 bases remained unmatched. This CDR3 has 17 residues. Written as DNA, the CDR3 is TGCAGTGCTAAGGAGGCGGGGGGGCCATTTTTGGAAGAGACCCAGTACTTC. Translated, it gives CSAKEAGGPFLEETQYF.

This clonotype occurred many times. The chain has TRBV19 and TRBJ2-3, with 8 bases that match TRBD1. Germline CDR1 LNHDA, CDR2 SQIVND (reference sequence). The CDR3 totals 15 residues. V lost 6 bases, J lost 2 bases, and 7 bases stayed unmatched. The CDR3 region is CASRTGTGNTDTQYF. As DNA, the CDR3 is TGTGCCAGTAGGACCGGGACAGGTAACACAGATACGCAGTATTTT.

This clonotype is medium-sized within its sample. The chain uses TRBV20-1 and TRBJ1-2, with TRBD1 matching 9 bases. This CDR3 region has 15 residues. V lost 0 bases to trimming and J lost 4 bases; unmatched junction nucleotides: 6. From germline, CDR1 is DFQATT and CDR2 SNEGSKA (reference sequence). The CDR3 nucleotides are TGCAGTGCTAGAGACCCCGGGACAGGGATCTATGGCTACACCTTC. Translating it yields CSARDPGTGIYGYTF.